The sample holds one count of the clone carrying this T cell receptor (beta chain). This record belongs to a study of blood T cell repertoires in COVID-19. Study as a whole: Spain, Italy and the United States supplied samples that represented acute and convalescent COVID-19. PBMCs, B-cell-depleted T cells, or T cells were the source of the cDNA or gDNA that made up the material.

With 3 bases removed from V and 15 bases from J, the gap between germline ends came to 15 bases. The CDR3 has 11 amino acids. Germline V gives CDR1 SQVTM, CDR2 ANQGSEA. Authors' data handling: For nucleated cells, counts were estimated from reference gene primer amplification. The assay was immunoSEQ multiplex PCR, and TCRdb's table has in-frame clones only and misses some. Clone size and V and J calls were adopted from that table, with D and trimming inferred from the DNA. There are around 26,000 clones in the sample; roughly 92% occur only once, and just over 2% lies in the top ten. J is TRBJ1-5 and V is TRBV29-1, with D tentatively TRBD1 (5 bases). Sequencing was performed on peripheral blood. The receptor comes from a human donor in a cohort sampled during active COVID-19. CDR3: CSVEEGRTWHF. In DNA, the CDR3 is TGCAGCGTTGAGGAGGGACGCACTTGGCATTTT. Combining the CDR3 with reference TRBV29-1 and TRBJ1-5 gives the whole variable domain SAVISQKPSRDICQRGTSLTIQCQVDSQVTMMFWYRQQPGQSLTLIATANQGSEATYESGFVIDKFPISRPNLTFSTLTVSNMSPEDSSIYLCSVEEGRTWHFGDGTRLSIL.